The clone carrying this TCR beta chain was detected a few times. Its specificity is not known. Germline CDR1 SNHLY, CDR2 FYNNEI. Trimming shortened V by 10 bases and J by 4 bases, and 25 bases separated the two germline ends. The CDR3 extends over 16 amino acids. Using its own MiXCR run on the reads, TCRdb lists one record per CDR3 protein. The sample contains some 240,000 distinct CDR3 sequences, about 15% of which appear only once. The data were taken from a study of T cell repertoires in cytomegalovirus infection. Study background: Signatures in public TCR beta sequences pointed to both CMV infection and matching HLA type.

Study-wide findings and caveats: The ex vivo response was dominated by HLA-C-restricted CMV-specific TCR beta clonotypes. Pooled public TCR beta family frequency picked out CMV carriers with the relevant HLA.

The J gene is TRBJ2-5, the V gene TRBV2; D unclear. The receptor was isolated from a human donor in good health (CMV status not recorded). Some clones in this sample may be carry-over from other donors' samples. The sample was CD8+ T cells from PBMCs. In nucleotides, the CDR3 is TGTGCCACCGCTGGCTCTACTCCGGGCTTCGGAGAGACCCAGTACTTC. It yields the protein CATAGSTPGFGETQYF.